This T cell receptor (beta chain) was obtained from a study of blood T cell repertoires in COVID-19 (dated by TCRdb to the early 2020s). Broadly, across the study: Samples covering the acute and convalescent phases of COVID-19 were provided by collaborators in the United States, Italy and Spain. The prospective study material was composed of cDNA or gDNA derived from T cells, B-cell-depleted T cells, or PBMCs. The dataset comprised deeply sampled blood TCRbeta repertoires from subjects exposed to, actively infected with, or recovered from COVID-19. A freely available public database, intended as a resource for researchers studying the immune response to SARS-CoV-2, is where the repertoires were released. The samples were drawn from the first 160 participants of the ongoing ImmuneRACE study and from 1,200 or so subjects provided by 6 global collaborators. A de-identified subject ID, COVID-19 status, age in years and sex were almost always included in the sample metadata. HLA class I and class II types, where available, came from metadata supplied by the sample provider rather than from assay-based typing.

The table lists this clone with a count of one. Its binding antigen is unknown. Base qualities were left out, and no much larger clone turns up one base away. The immunoSEQ Assay, a bias-controlled multiplex PCR, was used to amplify TCRbeta CDR3 regions from genomic DNA. Per the original workflow: The number of nucleated cells in each sample was estimated from the amplification of reference gene primers within the assay. To quantify the absolute abundance of each unique TCRbeta CDR3 rearrangement, sequence reads were collapsed and filtered. Productive Simpson clonality was computed per sample as the square root of Simpson's diversity index over productive rearrangements. TCRdb took over this immuneACCESS table, retaining in-frame rearrangements with V and J assigned. Such tables are incomplete; in checked studies, under half of the missing clones stem from an unresolved V gene, and the remainder is unexplained. From that table come the V and J calls and clone size; the DNA was used to work out D and trimming. This sample is represented by fewer than 400,000 clones; 89% of them were singletons. Together, the top ten hold around 4.8% of the sample.

In the prospective study, participants were roughly 18 to 100 years old, resided in fewer than 25 geographic areas of the United States, and were enrolled through a virtual design. To assign participants to cohorts, the prospective study relied on clinical history that participants themselves reported in a screening survey and a study questionnaire. ImmuneRACE Cohort 3 recovered participants were defined by two consecutive negative NP/OP PCR tests, healthcare professional clearance, or symptom resolution. Each participant in the prospective study had whole blood, serum and a nasopharyngeal or oropharyngeal swab collected by mobile phlebotomists. Over a 2-month period, participants in the prospective study had the option of providing additional blood draws and questionnaires. Before DNA extraction, prospective study blood samples were shipped either frozen or at room temperature. Broad study findings and their caveats: The amount of clinical and demographic metadata varied by source and participant and was provided uncurated.

Sample: PBMCs or T cells enriched from blood (not recorded which). This receptor was identified in a man in his 60s who had recovered from COVID-19.

This receptor has the CDR3 CASSARGGTVSSTDTQYF. The nucleotide sequence is TGTGCCAGCAGCGCCCGCGGGGGGACAGTCTCTAGCACAGATACGCAGTATTTT. The chain joins TRBV11-2 to TRBJ2-3, and perhaps TRBD2 as D gene, on 8 matching bases. V lost 5 bases and J lost 0 bases; the stretch between them is 21 bases long. From the cysteine through the phenylalanine, the CDR3 covers 18 amino acids. Of all the DNA, just the CDR3 is kept, 54 bases in frame from base 1. Based on the germline V gene, the CDR1 and CDR2 sequences are SGHAT and FQNNGV.